This TCR beta chain appears in the sequencing data of a study of T cell repertoires in cytomegalovirus infection. Across the study: CMV epitopes that were recently identified and HLA-C-restricted were used alongside well-studied HLA-B-restricted ones.

Comment on this clonotype: The antigen remains unidentified.

TCRdb processed the reads anew with MiXCR; each CDR3 protein has one entry. The sample holds approximately 990,000 distinct CDR3 sequences, roughly 30% seen once. The CDR3 covers 17 residues. V shed 7 bases, J shed 7 bases, and the junction held 13 bases outside the gene matches. Germline V gene data show CDR1 as MNHNY and CDR2 as SVGAGI (reference sequence). This chain connects TRBV6-6 to TRBJ2-1; 13 bases agree with TRBD2. This receptor was taken from a human donor in good health (CMV status not recorded). Some clones in this sample may be carry-over from other donors' samples. The source was cultured CD8+ T cells from PBMCs, collected from culture after CMV antigen stimulation. The CDR3 loop reads CASTITQLAGGRNEQFF. For the CDR3, the DNA is TGTGCCAGCACCATCACTCAACTAGCGGGGGGGAGAAATGAGCAGTTCTTC.